These 19 T cell receptor beta chains share one sample of origin, sequenced in a study of monozygotic twins with inflammatory bowel disease. From its re-call of the 5' RACE reads, TCRdb lists each CDR3 protein once, without DNA. The sample holds about 110,000 distinct CDR3 sequences. The sequencing input was blood. These receptors were taken from a human donor with ulcerative colitis or Crohn's disease, or a healthy co-twin of an affected twin (not recorded which).

The chain carries TRBV3-1 and TRBJ1-6. Germline V CDR1 and CDR2: LGHDT, YNNKEL (reference sequence). The CDR3 length is 13 residues. CDR3 sequence reads: CASSQQVNSPLHF. Combining the CDR3 with reference TRBV3-1 and TRBJ1-6 gives the whole variable domain DTAVSQTPKYLVTQMGNDKSIKCEQNLGHDTMYWYKQDSKKFLKIMFSYNNKELIINETVPNRFSPKSPDKAHLNLHINSLELGDSAVYFCASSQQVNSPLHFGNGTRLTVT.

The CDR3 spells CASSFSYSYNEQFF. The chain joins TRBV27 to TRBJ2-1. This CDR3 comprises 14 residues. Germline values: CDR1 MNHEY, CDR2 SMNVEV (reference sequence).

The genes are TRBV27 and TRBJ2-7. The CDR3 has 14 amino acids. Germline assignment: CDR1 MNHEY and CDR2 SMNVEV (reference sequence). The CDR3 protein is CASSLLGARHEQYF.

V usage is TRBV6-1 and J usage is TRBJ2-1; TCRdb reports TRBD1, a call that lacks DNA to check it against. CDR1 MNHNS and CDR2 SASEGT come from the germline V gene. The CDR3 runs to 15 residues. CDR3 protein: CASNRNGAKYNEQFF.

The CDR3 loop is CASSSAGYNEQFF. The gene calls are TRBV5-8 and TRBJ2-1; TCRdb proposes TRBD1, but this gene call is untestable without DNA. There are 13 residues in the CDR3. Germline lookup yields CDR1 SGHTS and CDR2 YDEGEE.

The genes are TRBV7-2 and TRBJ1-1. The length of the CDR3 is 15 residues. The germline CDR1 and CDR2 sequences are SGHTA and FQGNSA. This CDR3 is CASSNGRMRGTEAFF.

V gene TRBV2 combines with J gene TRBJ1-5. This CDR3 region has 19 residues. Germline V gene lookup returns CDR1 SNHLY and CDR2 FYNNEI. Here the CDR3 reads CASSEGSFSTYSNLQPQHF.

This CDR3 reads CASSLGGSYNEQFF. J is TRBJ2-1 and V is TRBV12-3 or TRBV12-4. The CDR3 is 14 amino acids.

V and J are TRBV6-1 and TRBJ1-1. Germline CDR1 is MNHNS and CDR2 is SASEGT. This CDR3 is built from 11 residues. The CDR3 reads CASSQSAEAFF.

This chain connects TRBV19 to TRBJ2-1; TCRdb's assignment of TRBD2 cannot be checked, as there is no DNA. CDR1 and CDR2 from the germline V gene are LNHDA and SQIVND (reference sequence). This CDR3 comprises 13 residues. This CDR3 reads CASMPGSNPQQFF. The whole variable domain, remainder taken from reference TRBV19 and TRBJ2-1, is DGGITQSPKYLFRKEGQNVTLSCEQNLNHDAMYWYRQDPGQGLRLIYYSQIVNDFQKGDIAEGYSVSREKKESFPLTVTSAQKNPTAFYLCASMPGSNPQQFFGPGTRLTVL.

The chain employs TRBV12-3 or TRBV12-4 and TRBJ2-4. The CDR3 runs 14 residues. The CDR3 sequence is CDSSPSPSKNIQYF.

The rearrangement uses TRBV3-1 and TRBJ1-5. Germline CDR1 and CDR2: LGHDT and YNNKEL (reference sequence). The CDR3 is 14 residues long. The CDR3 is CASSQDWGTQPQHF.

The chain is built from TRBV7-3 and TRBJ2-2. CDR1 and CDR2 from the germline V gene are SGHTA and FQGTGA. This CDR3 comprises 13 residues. The CDR3 here is CASSFDDNGELFF.

This chain links TRBV5-6 with TRBJ2-5; TCRdb's D call of TRBD1 is untestable without DNA. Germline V gene sequence: CDR1 SGHDT, CDR2 YYEEEE. This CDR3 is 14 amino acids long. Here the CDR3 reads CASSFGDRRETQYF.

This chain connects TRBV15 to TRBJ2-5; TCRdb names TRBD2, which stays unverified in the absence of DNA. Germline V gene data show CDR1 as LNHNV and CDR2 as YYDKDF (reference sequence). The CDR3 extends over 18 amino acids. This chain's CDR3 is CATSRDLALAGGQETQYF.

The V gene is TRBV7-2, the J gene TRBJ1-5. The CDR3 has 16 residues. CDR1 is SGHTA, CDR2 FQGNSA, per germline. This CDR3 reads CASSLQHGRGNQPQHF.

The V call is TRBV5-6, the J call TRBJ2-7; TCRdb selects TRBD1, and the lack of DNA leaves this call unchecked. The CDR3 consists of 15 residues. Germline CDR1 is SGHDT and CDR2 is YYEEEE. The CDR3 protein is CASSVDSPNPYEQYF.

The chain is built from TRBV14 and TRBJ2-3. CDR1 SGHDN and CDR2 FVKESK come from the germline V gene. The CDR3 runs 12 residues. CDR3 protein: CASSHNPDTQYF. Full variable domain (rest looked up from reference TRBV14 and TRBJ2-3): EAGVTQFPSHSVIEKGQTVTLRCDPISGHDNLYWYRRVMGKEIKFLLHFVKESKQDESGMPNNRFLAERTGGTYSTLKVQPAELEDSGVYFCASSHNPDTQYFGPGTRLTVL.

The chain has TRBV15 and TRBJ2-5; TCRdb selects TRBD1, and the lack of DNA leaves this call unchecked. The CDR3 runs to 12 residues. The germline V gene encodes CDR1 LNHNV and CDR2 YYDKDF (reference sequence). The CDR3 spells CATSRPGETQYF.